The 7 T cell receptor beta chains in this list originate from one sample, sequenced in a study of control samples from healthy donors and cancer patients. Generated by immunoSEQ multiplex PCR, the TCRdb table keeps only in-frame clones and is missing some. The table shows approximately 150,000 clones, with about 90% occurring only once. Sequencing input: blood. Receptors originate from a man in his late teens or twenties in good health.

This clone was counted a single time. This chain connects TRBV19 to TRBJ2-5; 9 bases are shared with TRBD1. V lost 6 bases and J lost 5; bases outside the gene matches: 4. The CDR3 extends over 13 amino acids. Germline V gives CDR1 LNHDA, CDR2 SQIVND (reference sequence). In DNA, the CDR3 is TGTGCCAGTAGGGGGGGACAGGGCGAGACCCAGTACTTC. Protein: CASRGGQGETQYF.

The J gene is TRBJ2-2, the V gene TRBV2; TRBD1 matches 7 bases. V gave up 6 bases and J gave up 3 bases; unmatched junction bases: 7. This CDR3 is 15 amino acids long. Germline assignment: CDR1 SNHLY and CDR2 FYNNEI. DNA of the CDR3: TGTGCCAGCAGCAGAACAGGGGCATACACCGGGGAGCTGTTTTTT. Its translation: CASSRTGAYTGELFF.

This chain joins TRBV5-1 and TRBJ1-1; D might be TRBD1 (6 bases). The V gene's germline CDR1 is SGHRS and CDR2 YFSETQ. V was trimmed by 3 bases and J by 1 base, leaving 10 bases between them. The CDR3 covers 14 residues. CDR3 loop: CASSWDTGNTEAFF. The CDR3 coding sequence is TGCGCCAGCAGCTGGGACACTGGGAACACTGAAGCTTTCTTT.

The V and J genes are TRBV7-4 and TRBJ1-1; D unclear. From germline, CDR1 is SGHVT and CDR2 SQSDAQ. The CDR3 totals 15 residues. The ends were cut back, 5 bases at V and 0 bases at J, with 13 bases in the middle. The CDR3 spells CASSPFGGLNTEAFF. The CDR3 DNA reads TGTGCCAGCAGCCCATTTGGAGGTCTGAACACTGAAGCTTTCTTT. The variable domain in full, with the rest retrieved from reference TRBV7-4 and TRBJ1-1, is GAGVSQSPRYKVAKRGRDVALRCDSISGHVTLYWYRQTLGQGSEVLTYSQSDAQRDKSGRPSGRFSAERPERSVSTLKIQRTEQGDSAVYLCASSPFGGLNTEAFFGQGTRLTVV.

The rearrangement links TRBV4-2 to TRBJ2-3; D is possibly TRBD1 (6 bases). V gave up 10 bases and J gave up 11 bases, with 22 bases separating them. The germline V gene encodes CDR1 LGHNA and CDR2 YNFKEQ. The CDR3 has 13 residues. The CDR3 region is CATSQQQDSGQYF. The CDR3 coding sequence is TGTGCCACTAGCCAGCAGCAGGACAGTGGGCAGTATTTT.

The chain is built from TRBV7-2 and TRBJ2-5, with 7 bases aligning to TRBD2. There are 15 residues in the CDR3. Germline lookup yields CDR1 SGHTA and CDR2 FQGNSA. V lost 5 bases and J lost 5; bases outside the gene matches: 11. The CDR3: CASSPSGGVGETQYF. In DNA, the CDR3 is TGTGCCAGCAGCCCTTCGGGGGGAGTCGGGGAGACCCAGTACTTC.

The V and J genes are TRBV5-5 and TRBJ1-3; D is perhaps TRBD1 (6 bases). Per the germline V gene, CDR1 is SGHKS and CDR2 is YYEKEE (reference sequence). CDR3 length: 15 residues. V lost 2 bases and J lost 4, with 13 bases in between. The CDR3 region has the DNA TGTGCCAGCAGCTTACAGGGTGCGGGAGGAAACACCATATATTTT. Protein: CASSLQGAGGNTIYF.